Listed below are T cell receptor beta chains from one sample, sequenced in a study of blood T cell repertoires in COVID-19. Using immunoSEQ multiplex PCR, the repertoire was profiled, and TCRdb retains in-frame clones only, with some absent. The profile covers approximately 340,000 clones, with roughly nine tenths appearing a single time and about 0.86% taken by the ten largest. The sequenced sample was PBMCs or T cells enriched from blood (not recorded which). These receptors were taken from a woman aged 40 to 50 who had been exposed to COVID-19. Both conserved end residues are part of each CDR3. The order of the fields is clone size, CDR3 length, V gene, D gene, J gene, CDR3 protein, CDR3 DNA. The D gene is left open where the match is weak. Clone size is not always given. Where it is, it says once, few, many or a class for expanded clones.

clone_size: few
cdr3_length: 15
v_call: TRBV7-9
d_call: TRBD2
j_call: TRBJ2-7
cdr3_aa: CASSPASGMSYEQYF
cdr3_nt: TGTGCCAGCAGCCCAGCTAGCGGAATGTCCTACGAGCAGTACTTC

clone_size: NA
cdr3_length: 14
v_call: TRBV11-1
d_call: TRBD1
j_call: TRBJ1-1
cdr3_aa: CASSFRQGGTEAFF
cdr3_nt: TGTGCCAGCAGTTTTAGACAGGGAGGAACTGAAGCTTTCTTT

clone_size: NA
cdr3_length: 16
v_call: TRBV13
d_call: NA
j_call: TRBJ1-2
cdr3_aa: CASSLVVLGGRDGYTF
cdr3_nt: TGTGCCAGCAGCTTAGTCGTTTTGGGGGGACGAGATGGCTACACCTTC

clone_size: once
cdr3_length: 15
v_call: TRBV7-2
d_call: TRBD1
j_call: TRBJ1-4
cdr3_aa: CASSSPGQRIQKLFF
cdr3_nt: TGTGCCAGCAGCTCCCCGGGACAGAGGATTCAAAAACTGTTTTTT

clone_size: NA
cdr3_length: 17
v_call: TRBV12-5
d_call: TRBD2
j_call: TRBJ2-1
cdr3_aa: CASGQLGLSGIYNEQFF
cdr3_nt: TGTGCTAGTGGCCAACTGGGACTTAGCGGGATATACAATGAGCAGTTCTTC

clone_size: NA
cdr3_length: 12
v_call: TRBV6-2/TRBV6-3
d_call: NA
j_call: TRBJ2-4
cdr3_aa: CASSVSKNIQYF
cdr3_nt: TGTGCCAGCAGCGTATCCAAAAACATTCAGTACTTC

clone_size: NA
cdr3_length: 13
v_call: TRBV27
d_call: TRBD1
j_call: TRBJ2-5
cdr3_aa: CASRTGGHETQYF
cdr3_nt: TGTGCCAGCAGGACAGGGGGGCATGAGACCCAGTACTTC

clone_size: NA
cdr3_length: 16
v_call: TRBV10-2
d_call: TRBD1
j_call: TRBJ1-1
cdr3_aa: CASSDPGQGSNTEAFF
cdr3_nt: TGCGCCAGCAGTGACCCCGGACAGGGTTCGAACACTGAAGCTTTCTTT

clone_size: NA
cdr3_length: 12
v_call: TRBV20-1
d_call: NA
j_call: TRBJ2-5
cdr3_aa: CSASRQKETQYF
cdr3_nt: TGCAGTGCTAGTCGACAGAAAGAGACCCAGTACTTC

clone_size: NA
cdr3_length: 12
v_call: TRBV10-3
d_call: NA
j_call: TRBJ1-2
cdr3_aa: CSSRGAAYGYTF
cdr3_nt: TGTTCCAGTCGTGGGGCAGCCTATGGCTACACCTTC

clone_size: NA
cdr3_length: 17
v_call: TRBV10-3
d_call: TRBD1
j_call: TRBJ1-1
cdr3_aa: CATKPRQGVVVDTEAFF
cdr3_nt: TGTGCCACCAAACCCCGACAGGGTGTTGTTGTTGACACTGAAGCTTTCTTT

clone_size: NA
cdr3_length: 16
v_call: TRBV3-1/TRBV3-2
d_call: NA
j_call: TRBJ1-6
cdr3_aa: CASSQYTTAGNSPLHF
cdr3_nt: TGTGCCAGCAGCCAATATACGACAGCAGGCAATTCACCCCTCCACTTT

clone_size: NA
cdr3_length: 18
v_call: TRBV14
d_call: TRBD2
j_call: TRBJ2-5
cdr3_aa: CASSQDKLAGGNQETQYF
cdr3_nt: TGTGCCAGCAGTCAAGATAAACTAGCGGGGGGGAATCAAGAGACCCAGTACTTC

clone_size: NA
cdr3_length: 13
v_call: TRBV12-3/TRBV12-4
d_call: TRBD1
j_call: TRBJ1-2
cdr3_aa: CASSRRQGYGYTF
cdr3_nt: TGTGCCAGCAGCCGTCGACAGGGCTATGGCTACACCTTC

clone_size: NA
cdr3_length: 13
v_call: TRBV29-1
d_call: TRBD1
j_call: TRBJ1-2
cdr3_aa: CSARDSPNYGYTF
cdr3_nt: TGCAGCGCTAGGGACAGCCCTAACTATGGCTACACCTTC

clone_size: NA
cdr3_length: 14
v_call: TRBV18
d_call: NA
j_call: TRBJ2-7
cdr3_aa: CASSPYYEAYEQYF
cdr3_nt: TGTGCCAGCTCACCTTACTACGAGGCCTACGAGCAGTACTTC

clone_size: NA
cdr3_length: 14
v_call: TRBV5-1
d_call: TRBD2
j_call: TRBJ2-7
cdr3_aa: CASTPGLADYEQYF
cdr3_nt: TGCGCCAGCACACCCGGCCTAGCGGACTACGAGCAGTACTTC

clone_size: NA
cdr3_length: 13
v_call: TRBV27
d_call: NA
j_call: TRBJ1-6
cdr3_aa: CASSRAQGSPLHF
cdr3_nt: TGTGCCAGCTCCCGGGCCCAGGGGTCACCCCTCCACTTT

clone_size: NA
cdr3_length: 16
v_call: TRBV7-3
d_call: TRBD2
j_call: TRBJ2-2
cdr3_aa: CASSLRASGATGELFF
cdr3_nt: TGTGCCAGCAGCCTGAGGGCTAGCGGGGCTACCGGGGAGCTGTTTTTT

clone_size: NA
cdr3_length: 12
v_call: TRBV5-3
d_call: TRBD1
j_call: TRBJ1-1
cdr3_aa: CARSGDSPEAFF
cdr3_nt: TGTGCCAGAAGCGGGGACAGTCCTGAAGCTTTCTTT

clone_size: NA
cdr3_length: 14
v_call: TRBV5-1
d_call: NA
j_call: TRBJ1-1
cdr3_aa: CASSWATVNTEAFF
cdr3_nt: TGCGCCAGCAGCTGGGCGACGGTGAACACTGAAGCTTTCTTT

clone_size: NA
cdr3_length: 12
v_call: TRBV6-5
d_call: NA
j_call: TRBJ1-3
cdr3_aa: CASSYSGNTIYF
cdr3_nt: TGTGCCAGCTCCTACTCTGGAAACACCATATATTTT

clone_size: NA
cdr3_length: 14
v_call: TRBV21-1
d_call: NA
j_call: TRBJ1-2
cdr3_aa: CASTPVGANYGYTF
cdr3_nt: TGTGCCAGCACCCCAGTCGGGGCTAACTATGGCTACACCTTC

clone_size: NA
cdr3_length: 15
v_call: TRBV30
d_call: TRBD1
j_call: TRBJ1-1
cdr3_aa: CAWSVRQGMNTEAFF
cdr3_nt: TGTGCCTGGAGTGTACGACAGGGAATGAACACTGAAGCTTTCTTT

clone_size: NA
cdr3_length: 14
v_call: TRBV5-5
d_call: NA
j_call: TRBJ2-2
cdr3_aa: CASSRDMATGELFF
cdr3_nt: TGTGCCAGCAGCCGGGACATGGCGACCGGGGAGCTGTTTTTT

clone_size: NA
cdr3_length: 14
v_call: TRBV2
d_call: NA
j_call: TRBJ1-2
cdr3_aa: CASRTSTDNYGYTF
cdr3_nt: TGTGCCAGCAGGACCTCGACAGACAACTATGGCTACACCTTC

clone_size: NA
cdr3_length: 12
v_call: TRBV10-2
d_call: TRBD2
j_call: TRBJ2-1
cdr3_aa: CASSESSGEAFF
cdr3_nt: TGCGCCAGCAGTGAGTCTAGCGGGGAGGCATTCTTC

clone_size: NA
cdr3_length: 19
v_call: TRBV5-1
d_call: TRBD2
j_call: TRBJ2-3
cdr3_aa: CASSPGTSGGFGNADTQYF
cdr3_nt: TGCGCCAGCAGCCCGGGGACTAGCGGGGGGTTCGGAAACGCAGATACGCAGTATTTT

clone_size: NA
cdr3_length: 15
v_call: TRBV19
d_call: NA
j_call: TRBJ1-6
cdr3_aa: CASRGGGSYNSPLHF
cdr3_nt: TGTGCCAGTCGAGGGGGGGGCTCCTATAATTCACCCCTCCACTTT

clone_size: NA
cdr3_length: 15
v_call: TRBV6-2/TRBV6-3
d_call: NA
j_call: TRBJ2-7
cdr3_aa: CASSPRAAPPYEQYF
cdr3_nt: TGTGCCAGCAGTCCCCGCGCCGCGCCCCCCTACGAGCAGTACTTC

clone_size: NA
cdr3_length: 12
v_call: TRBV29-1
d_call: NA
j_call: TRBJ1-2
cdr3_aa: CSVHITGHGYTF
cdr3_nt: TGCAGCGTCCACATTACAGGTCATGGCTACACCTTC

clone_size: NA
cdr3_length: 12
v_call: TRBV29-1
d_call: NA
j_call: TRBJ1-2
cdr3_aa: CSVVQENYGYTF
cdr3_nt: TGCAGCGTTGTACAGGAAAACTATGGCTACACCTTC

clone_size: NA
cdr3_length: 14
v_call: TRBV5-1
d_call: NA
j_call: TRBJ1-3
cdr3_aa: CASSLTGPGNTIYF
cdr3_nt: TGCGCCAGCAGCTTGACAGGGCCGGGAAACACCATATATTTT

clone_size: few
cdr3_length: 17
v_call: TRBV5-4
d_call: TRBD2
j_call: TRBJ2-2
cdr3_aa: CASSGGLAGPTGGELFF
cdr3_nt: TGTGCCAGCAGCGGCGGACTAGCGGGCCCCACCGGCGGGGAGCTGTTTTTT

clone_size: NA
cdr3_length: 13
v_call: TRBV4-3
d_call: NA
j_call: TRBJ2-7
cdr3_aa: CASSQDGTYEQYF
cdr3_nt: TGCGCCAGCAGCCAAGACGGTACCTACGAGCAGTACTTC

clone_size: once
cdr3_length: 15
v_call: TRBV7-9
d_call: NA
j_call: TRBJ2-1
cdr3_aa: CASSLEGGSYNEQFF
cdr3_nt: TGTGCCAGCAGCTTAGAGGGGGGGTCCTACAATGAGCAGTTCTTC

clone_size: NA
cdr3_length: 14
v_call: TRBV15
d_call: NA
j_call: TRBJ1-1
cdr3_aa: CATSRHDSNTEAFF
cdr3_nt: TGTGCCACCAGCAGACACGACAGCAACACTGAAGCTTTCTTT

clone_size: NA
cdr3_length: 15
v_call: TRBV5-5
d_call: TRBD2
j_call: TRBJ2-1
cdr3_aa: CASTSSGGPGNEQFF
cdr3_nt: TGTGCCAGCACCTCTAGCGGGGGGCCTGGCAATGAGCAGTTCTTC

clone_size: NA
cdr3_length: 16
v_call: TRBV7-6
d_call: TRBD1
j_call: TRBJ2-3
cdr3_aa: CASSFGQGISPDTQYF
cdr3_nt: TGTGCCAGCAGCTTTGGACAGGGGATTTCCCCAGATACGCAGTATTTT

clone_size: NA
cdr3_length: 13
v_call: TRBV30
d_call: NA
j_call: TRBJ2-3
cdr3_aa: CAWSVLTPDTQYF
cdr3_nt: TGTGCCTGGAGTGTACTCACCCCCGATACGCAGTATTTT

clone_size: once
cdr3_length: 15
v_call: TRBV25-1
d_call: NA
j_call: TRBJ1-1
cdr3_aa: CASSESAGGNTEAFF
cdr3_nt: TGTGCCAGCAGTGAATCAGCGGGGGGGAACACTGAAGCTTTCTTT

clone_size: NA
cdr3_length: 15
v_call: TRBV6-5
d_call: NA
j_call: TRBJ1-2
cdr3_aa: CASSSPGGALYGYTF
cdr3_nt: TGTGCCAGCAGTTCCCCCGGAGGCGCCCTCTATGGCTACACCTTC

clone_size: NA
cdr3_length: 11
v_call: TRBV12-3/TRBV12-4
d_call: NA
j_call: TRBJ2-7
cdr3_aa: CASSLTYEQYF
cdr3_nt: TGTGCCAGCAGCCTCACATACGAGCAGTACTTC

clone_size: NA
cdr3_length: 16
v_call: TRBV15
d_call: TRBD1
j_call: TRBJ1-4
cdr3_aa: CATSRTRTGLNEKLFF
cdr3_nt: TGTGCCACCAGCAGAACTCGGACAGGCCTTAATGAAAAACTGTTTTTT

clone_size: NA
cdr3_length: 14
v_call: TRBV5-4
d_call: NA
j_call: TRBJ1-5
cdr3_aa: CASSLGGREQPQHF
cdr3_nt: TGTGCCAGCAGCCTCGGGGGGCGGGAGCAGCCCCAGCATTTT

clone_size: NA
cdr3_length: 11
v_call: TRBV6-5
d_call: NA
j_call: TRBJ2-2
cdr3_aa: CASSLTGELFF
cdr3_nt: TGTGCCAGCAGTTTAACAGGGGAGCTGTTTTTT

clone_size: NA
cdr3_length: 16
v_call: TRBV7-2
d_call: TRBD1
j_call: TRBJ1-1
cdr3_aa: CASSPARRQGGTEAFF
cdr3_nt: TGTGCCAGCAGCCCAGCGAGAAGACAGGGGGGAACTGAAGCTTTCTTT

clone_size: NA
cdr3_length: 17
v_call: TRBV14
d_call: NA
j_call: TRBJ1-1
cdr3_aa: CASSHPLGGSGNTEAFF
cdr3_nt: TGTGCCAGCAGCCACCCCTTGGGGGGTTCGGGTAACACTGAAGCTTTCTTT

clone_size: NA
cdr3_length: 15
v_call: TRBV7-2
d_call: NA
j_call: TRBJ1-5
cdr3_aa: CASSLSWGLEQPQHF
cdr3_nt: TGTGCCAGCAGCCTATCGTGGGGGCTAGAACAGCCCCAGCATTTT

clone_size: NA
cdr3_length: 15
v_call: TRBV5-1
d_call: NA
j_call: TRBJ1-5
cdr3_aa: CASSPGDIFNQPQHF
cdr3_nt: TGCGCCAGCAGCCCCGGGGACATCTTCAATCAGCCCCAGCATTTT

clone_size: NA
cdr3_length: 12
v_call: TRBV10-1
d_call: NA
j_call: TRBJ1-2
cdr3_aa: CASSFDRLGYTF
cdr3_nt: TGCGCCAGCAGTTTCGACAGGTTGGGCTACACCTTC

clone_size: NA
cdr3_length: 15
v_call: TRBV5-1
d_call: NA
j_call: TRBJ1-3
cdr3_aa: CASRATGIAGNTIYF
cdr3_nt: TGCGCCAGCAGAGCCACGGGGATTGCTGGAAACACCATATATTTT